The sequence of this TCR beta chain was determined in a study of regulatory T cells in long-lasting Graves disease. CDR3 length: 17 amino acids. V shed 6 bases and J 7 bases; nucleotides not matched to a gene: 18. Time point described: newly diagnosed GD, antithyroid drugs for less than 3 months. Construction of the TCR library relied on RNA isolated from PBMCs. CDR3 regions were amplified by Arm-PCR using iRepertoire HTBI primers to build TCR beta libraries. TCRdb independently ran MiXCR on the multiplex PCR reads; one entry per CDR3 protein. The sample lists 500,000 or so distinct CDR3 sequences, roughly 16% occurring once. The table lists this clonotype with many counts. The sample was also reused in another study, on T cells in Graves' hyperthyroidism and ophthalmopathy.

The receptor comes from a man aged 35 to 55 with Graves disease. The rearrangement uses TRBV12-3 or TRBV12-4 and TRBJ1-2; 9 bases fit TRBD1. Sequencing was performed on peripheral blood mononuclear cells (PBMCs), taken at new diagnosis, from a patient treated with antithyroid drugs. The CDR3 loop reads CASSRRRTGEIGSGYTF. The CDR3 region has the DNA TGTGCCAGCAGCCGCCGCAGGACAGGGGAGATCGGGTCTGGCTACACCTTC.